This TCR beta chain was documented in a study of T-cell reconstitution after alpha-beta-depleted transplantation in children. Study outcomes and limitations: By one year post-transplant, T-cell counts and diversity largely arose from T cells that were newly produced. After transplant, at about two months, alpha-beta T cells were reportedly derived from several hundred expanded graft clones. High day-60 TCRbeta diversity in some patients came from surviving recipient T cells and thymic progenitors.

A note on this clonotype: What it binds is not known.

This CDR3 is 13 amino acids long. Trimming took 7 bases from V and 0 from J, leaving 10 bases between them. The germline V gene has CDR1 SGHKS and CDR2 YYEKEE (reference sequence). Construction of the TCRbeta library involved unique molecular identifiers. Using its own MiXCR run on the PCR reads, TCRdb lists one record per CDR3 protein. The data contain about 600,000 distinct CDR3 sequences, approximately 13% of them singletons. The sequence derives from a male patient aged 10-17 years who had a stem cell transplant for acute myeloid leukemia, so the T cells may come from the graft donor. This specimen consisted of PBMCs, mostly from graft donor cells, obtained 360 days after TCRalphabeta/CD19-depleted stem cell transplant. The chain combines TRBV5-5 with TRBJ1-1, with TRBD1 as a possible D gene (5 bases). The CDR3 DNA reads TGTGCCAGCCTACAGGCGGTGAACACTGAAGCTTTCTTT. This sequence encodes CASLQAVNTEAFF.